What follows are 7 T cell receptor beta chains derived from one specimen sequenced in a study of T-cell reconstitution after alpha-beta-depleted transplantation in children. Preparation of the TCRbeta library involved a method that used unique molecular identifiers. TCRdb re-called the PCR reads with MiXCR, one entry per CDR3 protein. Counted here are roughly 610,000 distinct CDR3 sequences, under 12% occurring once; the ten biggest clones make up about 4.2%. The sequenced sample was PBMCs from the stem cell graft donor, obtained from the stem cell graft. The origin of the receptors is a human donor who donated a stem cell graft to a child with acute myeloid leukemia.

A few counts support this clonotype. The chain joins TRBV30 to TRBJ2-2; TRBD2 matches 9 bases. CDR3 length: 15 residues. Trimming at V came to 2 bases and at J to 4 bases, leaving 5 bases not matched to a gene. Per germline, CDR1 GTSNPN and CDR2 SVGIG (reference sequence). CDR3 residues: CAWSPSGRTTGELFF. As DNA, the CDR3 is TGTGCCTGGAGTCCAAGCGGGAGGACCACCGGGGAGCTGTTTTTT.

This clonotype was observed at least ten times. The chain links TRBV12-3 or TRBV12-4 to TRBJ2-7; D unresolved. The CDR3 spans 11 residues. Trimming cost V 1 base and J 13 bases, with 11 bases left between them. The CDR3 DNA is TGTGCCAGCAGTTTAGGGGCCGAAGAATACTTC. Its protein is CASSLGAEEYF.

At least ten counts were recorded for this clonotype. V is TRBV20-1 and J is TRBJ2-3; D uncertain. CDR3 length equals 15 residues. Trimming shortened V by 3 bases and J by 2 bases, and 15 bases separated the two germline ends. Germline values: CDR1 DFQATT, CDR2 SNEGSKA (reference sequence). CDR3 nucleotide sequence: TGCAGTGCTAGTGAACAGAGCAGGAACACAGATACGCAGTATTTT. It encodes CSASEQSRNTDTQYF.

The chain carries TRBV4-1 and TRBJ2-7; D ambiguous. CDR1 and CDR2 from the germline V gene are MGHRA and YSYEKL. This CDR3 spans 15 amino acids. The V end lost 6 bases, the J end lost 1 base, and 16 bases lay between the germline ends. The CDR3: CASRQIPSESYEQYF. The CDR3 DNA reads as TGCGCCAGCAGACAGATCCCCAGCGAGTCCTACGAGCAGTACTTC.

This clonotype was found a few times. The genes are TRBV7-9 and TRBJ2-5, with TRBD1 matching 7 bases. CDR1 and CDR2 from the germline V gene are SEHNR and FQNEAQ (reference sequence). J gave up 3 bases and V 5 bases, and 6 bases lay outside the gene matches. CDR3 length: 14 residues. Here the CDR3 DNA reads TGTGCCAGCAGCCCCGGACAGGCGGAAGAGACCCAGTACTTC. Translated, it gives CASSPGQAEETQYF.

In this sample, this clonotype turned up a few times. J is TRBJ2-3 and V is TRBV20-1; weak D call: TRBD1 (5 bases). Trimming shortened V by 4 bases and J by 1 base, and 12 bases separated the two germline ends. The length of the CDR3 is 14 residues. Germline V lookup: CDR1 DFQATT, CDR2 SNEGSKA (reference sequence). The CDR3 DNA sequence: TGCAGTGCTAACGCAGGGTGGGGCACAGATACGCAGTATTTT. This translates into CSANAGWGTDTQYF.

Ten or more counts support this clonotype. The CDR3 protein is CLLRVAGGTSTDTQYF. As DNA, the CDR3 is TGCCTCCTGCGGGTAGCGGGGGGGACTAGCACAGATACGCAGTATTTT. The chain couples TRBV20-1 to TRBJ2-3; 11 positions match TRBD2. Germline-derived CDR1 and CDR2 are DFQATT and SNEGSKA (reference sequence). The CDR3 loop spans 16 amino acids.